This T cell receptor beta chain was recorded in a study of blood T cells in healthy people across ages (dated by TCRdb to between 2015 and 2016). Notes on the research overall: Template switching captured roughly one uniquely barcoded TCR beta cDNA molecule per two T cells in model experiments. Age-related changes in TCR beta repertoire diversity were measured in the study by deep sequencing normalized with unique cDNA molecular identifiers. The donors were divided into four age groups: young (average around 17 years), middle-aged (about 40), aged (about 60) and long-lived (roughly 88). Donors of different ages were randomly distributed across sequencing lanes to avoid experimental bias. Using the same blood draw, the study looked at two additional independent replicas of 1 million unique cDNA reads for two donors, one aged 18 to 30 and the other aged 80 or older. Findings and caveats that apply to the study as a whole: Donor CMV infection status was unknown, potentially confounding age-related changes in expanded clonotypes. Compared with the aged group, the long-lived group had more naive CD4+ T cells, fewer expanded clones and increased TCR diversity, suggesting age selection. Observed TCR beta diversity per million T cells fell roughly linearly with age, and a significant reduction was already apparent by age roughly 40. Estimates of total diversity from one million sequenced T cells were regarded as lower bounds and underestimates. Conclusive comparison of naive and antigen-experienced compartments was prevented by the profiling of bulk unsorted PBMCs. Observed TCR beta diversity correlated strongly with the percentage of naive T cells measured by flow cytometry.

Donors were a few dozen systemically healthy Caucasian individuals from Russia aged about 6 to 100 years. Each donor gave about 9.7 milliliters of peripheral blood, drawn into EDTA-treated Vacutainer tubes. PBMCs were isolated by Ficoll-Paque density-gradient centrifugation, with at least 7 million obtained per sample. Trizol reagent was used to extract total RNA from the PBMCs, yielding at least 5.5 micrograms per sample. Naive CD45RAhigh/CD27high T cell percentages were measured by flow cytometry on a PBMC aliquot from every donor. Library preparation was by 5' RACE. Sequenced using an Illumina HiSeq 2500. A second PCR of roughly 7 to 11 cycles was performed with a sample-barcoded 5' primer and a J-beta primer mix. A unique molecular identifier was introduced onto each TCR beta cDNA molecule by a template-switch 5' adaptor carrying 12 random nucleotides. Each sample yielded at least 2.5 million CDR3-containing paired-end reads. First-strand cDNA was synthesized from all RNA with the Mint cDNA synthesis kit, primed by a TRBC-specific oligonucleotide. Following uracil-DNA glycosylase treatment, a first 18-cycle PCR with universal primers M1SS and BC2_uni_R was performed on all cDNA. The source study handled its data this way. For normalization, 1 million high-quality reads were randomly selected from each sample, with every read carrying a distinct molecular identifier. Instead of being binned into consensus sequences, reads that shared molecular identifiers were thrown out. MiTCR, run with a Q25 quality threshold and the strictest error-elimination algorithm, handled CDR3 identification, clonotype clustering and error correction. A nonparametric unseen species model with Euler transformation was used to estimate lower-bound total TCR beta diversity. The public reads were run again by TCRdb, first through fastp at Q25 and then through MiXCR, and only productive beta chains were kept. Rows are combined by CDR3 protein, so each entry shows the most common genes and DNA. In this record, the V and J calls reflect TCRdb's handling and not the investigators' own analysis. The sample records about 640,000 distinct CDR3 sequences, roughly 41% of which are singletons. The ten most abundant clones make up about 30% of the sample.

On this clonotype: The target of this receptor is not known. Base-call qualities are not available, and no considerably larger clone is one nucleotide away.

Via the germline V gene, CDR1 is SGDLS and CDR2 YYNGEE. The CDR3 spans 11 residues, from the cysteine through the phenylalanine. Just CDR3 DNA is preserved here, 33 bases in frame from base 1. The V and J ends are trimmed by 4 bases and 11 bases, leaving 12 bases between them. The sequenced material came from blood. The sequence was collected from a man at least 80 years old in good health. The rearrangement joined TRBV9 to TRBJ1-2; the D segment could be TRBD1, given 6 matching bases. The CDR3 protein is CASSTLDSYTF. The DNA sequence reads TGTGCCAGCAGCACATTGGACAGTTACACCTTC.